These 32 T cell receptor beta chains share one sample of origin, sequenced in a study of T cells expressing NK-cell markers. TCRdb re-called the 5' RACE reads; every CDR3 protein appears as one record, without DNA. This table lists about 460,000 distinct CDR3 sequences. Sequencing was carried out using blood T cells: a sorted CD56 or NKG2C T cell subset, CD4+ or CD8+ T cells, or bulk PBMC T cells (not recorded which). The source of these receptors is a woman aged 45-65 years in good health.

The chain employs TRBV29-1 and TRBJ2-5. From germline, CDR1 is SQVTM and CDR2 ANQGSEA. This CDR3 is built from 11 residues. The CDR3 here is CSVGGSETQYF.

The chain uses TRBV7-2 and TRBJ2-3; TCRdb names TRBD2, which stays unverified in the absence of DNA. The CDR3 covers 16 residues. Germline lookup yields CDR1 SGHTA and CDR2 FQGNSA. The CDR3 spells CASSRIKGGSADTQYF.

This chain joins TRBV29-1 and TRBJ1-3. The V gene's germline CDR1 is SQVTM and CDR2 ANQGSEA. CDR3 length equals 14 residues. The CDR3 loop is CSVGEDLSGNTIYF.

This sequence joins TRBV29-1 and TRBJ2-1. Looked up from germline, CDR1 is SQVTM and CDR2 is ANQGSEA. This CDR3 region has 15 residues. The CDR3 region is CSVEDQGSSYNEQFF.

The chain links TRBV7-8 to TRBJ2-1; TCRdb returns TRBD2, unconfirmable since there is no DNA. The CDR3 is made up of 14 amino acids. Germline V gene lookup returns CDR1 SGHVS and CDR2 FQNEAQ. The CDR3 protein is CASSLIAGGNEQFF.

This sequence joins TRBV5-1 and TRBJ2-3; the D call from TCRdb, TRBD2, cannot be confirmed without DNA. The CDR3 totals 20 residues. Germline loops: CDR1 SGHRS, CDR2 YFSETQ. CDR3 in amino acids: CASSLKPPGLAGGFADTQYF.

The rearrangement uses TRBV6-4 and TRBJ2-1; as DNA is missing, the TRBD1 call by TCRdb cannot be tested. The CDR3 consists of 15 residues. The V gene's germline CDR1 is MRHNA and CDR2 SNTAGT. The CDR3 here is CASSVGAEGSNEQFF.

This CDR3 is CASGQDARKTGELFF. The J gene is TRBJ2-2, the V gene TRBV27. The CDR3 length is 15 residues. Germline V gene lookup returns CDR1 MNHEY and CDR2 SMNVEV (reference sequence).

This rearrangement joins TRBV5-4 to TRBJ2-1; the TCRdb call, TRBD2, lacks DNA for checking. The germline V gene has CDR1 SGHNT and CDR2 YYREEE (reference sequence). This CDR3 has 17 residues. The CDR3 region is CASSPTWTSGRAREQFF.

This chain joins TRBV5-1 and TRBJ2-3; the D call from TCRdb, TRBD2, cannot be confirmed without DNA. CDR3 size: 19 residues. Looked up from germline, CDR1 is SGHRS and CDR2 is YFSETQ. CDR3: CASSLGGTLYGSSADTQYF.

V usage is TRBV15 and J usage is TRBJ1-4; TCRdb's D gene call, TRBD1, goes unchecked for lack of DNA. Germline V gene data show CDR1 as LNHNV and CDR2 as YYDKDF (reference sequence). The CDR3 is made up of 13 amino acids. The CDR3 reads CATSATGEEKLFF.

J is TRBJ2-5 and V is TRBV5-1; TCRdb indicates TRBD1, and absent DNA this call remains unverified. The length of the CDR3 is 14 residues. In germline, CDR1 is SGHRS, CDR2 YFSETQ. CDR3 amino acids: CASSAGLGGETQYF.

CDR3 in amino acids: CSASGRTGRGNTEAFF. The chain has TRBV20-1 and TRBJ1-1; TCRdb returns TRBD1, unconfirmable since there is no DNA. CDR1 is DFQATT and CDR2 is SNEGSKA in the germline V gene (reference sequence). The CDR3 is 16 residues long.

The CDR3 sequence: CASSYVGTDTQYF. The chain combines TRBV6-5 with TRBJ2-3. The CDR3 is 13 amino acids. The germline V gene has CDR1 MNHEY and CDR2 SVGAGI.

V usage is TRBV7-9 and J usage is TRBJ2-3; TCRdb outputs TRBD1, but without DNA this stays unchecked. The germline V gene has CDR1 SEHNR and CDR2 FQNEAQ (reference sequence). The CDR3 sequence is 14 residues long. The CDR3 sequence: CASSYGQGADTQYF.

This sequence joins TRBV12-3 or TRBV12-4 and TRBJ2-1; TCRdb returns TRBD1, unconfirmable since there is no DNA. This CDR3 contains 15 residues. The CDR3 loop is CASSSSGRGLDEQFF.

The rearrangement links TRBV7-2 to TRBJ2-3; TCRdb reports TRBD2, a call that lacks DNA to check it against. Germline assignment: CDR1 SGHTA and CDR2 FQGNSA. This CDR3 region has 16 residues. The CDR3 region is CASSKQPAGGADTQYF.

The J gene is TRBJ1-1, the V gene TRBV3-1; TCRdb reports TRBD1, a call that lacks DNA to check it against. This CDR3 comprises 14 residues. Germline V CDR1 and CDR2: LGHDT, YNNKEL (reference sequence). The CDR3 reads CASSLGRRDTEAFF.

The chain combines TRBV6-4 with TRBJ1-1; TCRdb gives TRBD1 as the D gene, but with no DNA this cannot be confirmed. From germline, CDR1 is MRHNA and CDR2 SNTAGT. The CDR3 consists of 11 residues. The CDR3 spells CASRGDPVAFF.

The J gene is TRBJ1-1, the V gene TRBV6-5; checking the TCRdb D call of TRBD1 is not possible without DNA. Germline lookup yields CDR1 MNHEY and CDR2 SVGAGI. The CDR3 length is 13 residues. CDR3 sequence: CASRPLRGMEAFF.

This chain uses TRBV20-1 with TRBJ1-1; TCRdb's D call of TRBD1 is untestable without DNA. Germline V gene sequence: CDR1 DFQATT, CDR2 SNEGSKA (reference sequence). The CDR3 has 11 residues. This CDR3 reads CSAPRGTEAFF.

The V call is TRBV7-9, the J call TRBJ2-7; TCRdb picks TRBD1, but there is no DNA to check that call. The CDR3 is 15 residues long. Germline V gene sequence: CDR1 SEHNR, CDR2 FQNEAQ (reference sequence). CDR3 protein: CASSPQGQATYEQYF.

The chain couples TRBV2 to TRBJ2-1; lacking DNA, the TRBD1 call made by TCRdb goes unchecked. Germline CDR1 and CDR2: SNHLY and FYNNEI. The CDR3 contains 13 residues. The CDR3 region is CASTKPGGGEQFF.

V gene TRBV5-1 combines with J gene TRBJ2-3; TCRdb selects TRBD2, and the lack of DNA leaves this call unchecked. The germline CDR1 and CDR2 sequences are SGHRS and YFSETQ. The CDR3 covers 14 residues. The CDR3 here is CASRRLAGTDTQYF.

The rearrangement uses TRBV6-2 or TRBV6-3 and TRBJ2-7; TCRdb picks TRBD1, but there is no DNA to check that call. CDR3 length: 17 amino acids. Germline loops: CDR1 MNHEY, CDR2 SVGEGT. CDR3 loop: CASSYLTGQEISYEQYF.

This sequence joins TRBV20-1 and TRBJ2-1; the TRBD2 assignment by TCRdb is unverifiable without DNA. The CDR3 has 14 amino acids. Per germline, CDR1 DFQATT and CDR2 SNEGSKA (reference sequence). The CDR3: CSAASGRAVNEQFF.

This sequence joins TRBV7-9 and TRBJ2-5; TCRdb's assignment of TRBD1 cannot be checked, as there is no DNA. The CDR3 sequence is 16 residues long. The germline V gene encodes CDR1 SEHNR and CDR2 FQNEAQ (reference sequence). The CDR3 loop reads CASSLGAGVRRETQYF. Full variable domain (missing parts from reference TRBV7-9 and TRBJ2-5): DTGVSQNPRHKITKRGQNVTFRCDPISEHNRLYWYRQTLGQGPEFLTYFQNEAQLEKSRLLSDRFSAERPKGSFSTLEIQRTEQGDSAMYLCASSLGAGVRRETQYFGPGTRLLVL.

The chain couples TRBV20-1 to TRBJ2-5; the D gene TCRdb calls, TRBD1, cannot be checked with no DNA. Germline-derived CDR1 and CDR2 are DFQATT and SNEGSKA (reference sequence). The CDR3 length is 15 residues. This CDR3 reads CSAPDYRGRGETQYF.

The chain couples TRBV20-1 to TRBJ2-5; TCRdb lists TRBD1, though no DNA is available to test this call. CDR1 and CDR2 from the germline V gene are DFQATT and SNEGSKA (reference sequence). This CDR3 is 15 amino acids long. CDR3 amino acids: CSATRTGTIKETQYF.

The chain couples TRBV11-3 to TRBJ2-1. Per the germline V gene, CDR1 is SGHNT and CDR2 is YENEEA. This CDR3 spans 16 amino acids. CDR3 residues: CASSLEELGSVNEQFF.

This chain links TRBV3-1 with TRBJ2-1; without DNA, the TCRdb call of TRBD2 cannot be checked. The germline V gene encodes CDR1 LGHDT and CDR2 YNNKEL (reference sequence). The CDR3 is 16 amino acids. This CDR3 is CASSQERLAGSNEQFF.

J is TRBJ1-6 and V is TRBV12-3 or TRBV12-4; the TRBD1 assignment by TCRdb is unverifiable without DNA. CDR3 length: 14 amino acids. CDR3 residues: CASSGTGINSPLHF.